The entry below describes one T cell receptor beta chain. What it binds is unknown. Sequencing used cDNA as its template, made by extracting RNA and reverse transcribing it. Sequencing was performed with immunoSEQ multiplex PCR; in TCRdb, only in-frame clones are kept and a portion is missing. The sample includes about 150,000 clones, less than 65% of them seen just once. The germline V gene encodes CDR1 SGHRS and CDR2 YFSETQ. The CDR3 has 17 residues. V lost 4 bases, J lost 0 bases, and 7 bases stayed unmatched. The sample originates from a study of CD8+ T cells in alopecia areata. Findings and limits, study-wide: Tissue-resident alphabeta T cells belonging to normal skin likewise get sequenced within scalp specimens.

The V gene is TRBV5-1, the J gene TRBJ1-2; the match to TRBD1 covers 12 bases. The sequencing here drew on CD8+ T cells sorted from blood, taken at week 0. The clonotype was recovered from a human donor with alopecia areata. CDR3 amino acids: CASSNAGQGASNYGYTF. In DNA form, the CDR3 reads TGCGCCAGCAGCAATGCGGGACAGGGGGCTTCTAACTATGGCTACACCTTC.